The clone carrying this TCR beta chain was seen repeatedly, ten times or more. Its antigen remains unidentified. One junction end disagrees with the germline gene, perhaps due to a read error. Germline V gene lookup returns CDR1 MNHNY and CDR2 SVGAGI (reference sequence). There are 13 residues in the CDR3. Axillary draining lymph nodes of breast cancer patients supplied the node samples. The sample belongs to a study of breast tumors, draining lymph nodes, adjacent tissues. Study conclusions and caveats: Findings are consistent with lymph node origin and intratumoral expansion of most tumor T cells. Tumor and nontumor repertoires were significantly more similar in luminal-like than in basal-like breast cancer. Tumor T cell lymph node origin was a supported hypothesis, not proven. Tumor repertoires ranked between lymph nodes and nontumor tissue in diversity, with V and J gene preferences.

TCRdb re-called the multiplex PCR reads with MiXCR, one entry per CDR3 protein. The sample comprises 180,000 or so distinct CDR3 sequences, approximately 30% of which are singletons, and approximately 4.3% rests with the top ten. The rearrangement uses TRBV6-6 and TRBJ2-7; D is ambiguous. The specimen sequenced was axillary lymph node tissue. The receptor was derived from a female donor with breast cancer. Some clones in this sample may be carry-over from other donors' samples. Here the CDR3 DNA reads TGTGCCAGCAGTCACTCCGTCTCCTACGAGCAGTACTTC. It encodes CASSHSVSYEQYF.